This TCR beta chain was identified during a study of control samples from healthy donors and cancer patients. Profiled with immunoSEQ multiplex PCR; TCRdb holds only in-frame clones, not every one. The data show roughly 120,000 clones, about 94% seen once. Germline CDR1 reads SGHVS; CDR2 reads FQNEAQ. Trimming pared 5 bases from V and 2 bases from J, leaving 12 bases between. The CDR3 runs to 15 residues. The sequenced sample consisted of blood. The receptor was isolated from a man aged 25 to 40 in good health. J is TRBJ1-4 and V is TRBV7-8; maybe TRBD1 (5 bases). CDR3 in DNA: TGTGCCAGCAGCGAGTCGGGGGGGACTAATGAAAAACTGTTTTTT. Amino acid sequence: CASSESGGTNEKLFF.